The 9 T cell receptor beta chains below all came from one sample that was sequenced in a study of T cell responses to AZD1222 COVID-19 vaccine. Profiled with immunoSEQ multiplex PCR; TCRdb holds only in-frame clones, not every one. This table holds 130,000 to 150,000 clones, 85% to 95% found once. The sample in question was peripheral blood, obtained after recovery from COVID-19. The source of these receptors is an adult who had recovered from COVID-19.

The rearrangement uses TRBV18 and TRBJ2-2; D is ambiguous. This CDR3 comprises 14 residues. Germline V lookup: CDR1 KGHSH, CDR2 LQKENI. Trimming pared 3 bases from V and 4 bases from J, leaving 9 bases between. The CDR3 loop reads CASSPPHSTGELFF. CDR3 nucleotides: TGTGCCAGCTCACCTCCGCACAGCACCGGGGAGCTGTTTTTT. Full variable domain (outside the CDR3, taken from reference TRBV18 and TRBJ2-2): NAGVMQNPRHLVRRRGQEARLRCSPMKGHSHVYWYRQLPEEGLKFMVYLQKENIIDESGMPKERFSAEFPKEGPSILRIQQVVRGDSAAYFCASSPPHSTGELFFGEGSRLTVL.

The chain couples TRBV5-1 to TRBJ2-7; TRBD2 aligns across 11 bases. This CDR3 has 14 amino acids. Trimming took 5 bases from V and 2 from J; bases not matched to a gene: 3. Germline CDR1 reads SGHRS; CDR2 reads YFSETQ. DNA of the CDR3: TGCGCCAGCAGGACACTAGCGGGAGCCTACGAGCAGTACTTC. Encoded protein: CASRTLAGAYEQYF.

The V and J genes are TRBV6-5 and TRBJ2-7; a weak D match, TRBD1 (5 bases). V lost 0 bases, J lost 0 bases, and 9 bases lay in between. Germline V gene sequence: CDR1 MNHEY, CDR2 SVGAGI. This CDR3 spans 15 amino acids. CDR3 in amino acids: CASSYSGVGSYEQYF. Here the CDR3 DNA reads TGTGCCAGCAGTTACTCAGGGGTGGGCTCCTACGAGCAGTACTTC.

The rearrangement uses TRBV28 and TRBJ2-5, with a weak D call TRBD2 (6 bases). The CDR3 contains 13 residues. CDR1 is MDHEN, CDR2 SYDVKM, per germline. V lost 7 bases, J lost 4 bases, and 13 bases lay in between. The CDR3 DNA reads as TGTGCCAGCACCCCGAGGGGAGGAGAGACCCAGTACTTC. This sequence encodes CASTPRGGETQYF.

The genes are TRBV5-1 and TRBJ1-6; D gene uncertain. The germline V gene encodes CDR1 SGHRS and CDR2 YFSETQ. The CDR3 covers 13 residues. V dropped 5 bases and J dropped 6 bases, with 9 bases sitting between them. CDR3 sequence (DNA): TGCGCCAGCAGAGGAAACAGTAATTCACCCCTCCACTTT. Encoded protein: CASRGNSNSPLHF.

The sample holds one count of this clone. This chain joins TRBV3-1 (or the pseudogene TRBV3-2) and TRBJ2-7; tentatively, D is TRBD1 or TRBD2 (5 bases each). CDR1 and CDR2 from the germline V gene are LGHDT and YNNKEL (reference sequence). Trimming stripped 1 base from V and 3 bases from J, with 13 bases between. The CDR3 length is 15 residues. The CDR3 nucleotides read TGTGCCAGCAGCCAAGCTTTGGGGGTAGTCTACGAGCAGTACTTC. Translated, it gives CASSQALGVVYEQYF.

V usage is TRBV19 and J usage is TRBJ1-6, with D possibly being TRBD1 (6 bases). Trimming removed 0 bases from V and 7 bases from J, with 10 bases in between. The length of the CDR3 is 15 residues. The germline CDR1 and CDR2 sequences are LNHDA and SQIVND (reference sequence). The CDR3 reads CASSIEWTANSPLHF. The CDR3 DNA sequence: TGTGCCAGTAGTATAGAGTGGACAGCCAATTCACCCCTCCACTTT. Filled out from reference TRBV19 and TRBJ1-6, the complete variable domain reads DGGITQSPKYLFRKEGQNVTLSCEQNLNHDAMYWYRQDPGQGLRLIYYSQIVNDFQKGDIAEGYSVSREKKESFPLTVTSAQKNPTAFYLCASSIEWTANSPLHFGNGTRLTVT.

The CDR3, as DNA: TGTGCCAGCAGCCAGGCGGGTTTGAGCAATCAGCCCCAGCATTTT. Amino acids: CASSQAGLSNQPQHF. This chain uses TRBV3-1 (or the pseudogene TRBV3-2) with TRBJ1-5; D gene uncertain. CDR3 length equals 15 residues. The V and J ends lost 3 bases and 1 base respectively, with 10 bases between them. CDR1 and CDR2 (germline): LGHDT, YNNKEL (reference sequence).

The chain has TRBV28 and TRBJ1-5; the D gene is possibly TRBD1 (5 bases). The CDR3 has 15 residues. Trimming left V 1 base short and J 9 bases short, with 16 bases between. Germline values: CDR1 MDHEN, CDR2 SYDVKM. DNA of the CDR3: TGTGCCAGCAGTTTATTAAGAGGGACTTCCGGGCCCCAGCATTTT. It specifies CASSLLRGTSGPQHF.